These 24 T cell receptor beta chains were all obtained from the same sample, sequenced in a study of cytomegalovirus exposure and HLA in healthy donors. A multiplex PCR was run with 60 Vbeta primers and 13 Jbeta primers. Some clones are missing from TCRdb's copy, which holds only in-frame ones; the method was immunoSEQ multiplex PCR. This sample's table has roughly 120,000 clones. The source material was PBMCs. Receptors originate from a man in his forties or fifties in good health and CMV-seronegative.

Here the CDR3 reads CASSLLSTSGYEQYF. Written as DNA, the CDR3 is TGTGCCAGCAGCTTGTTAAGCACTAGCGGATACGAGCAGTACTTC. The chain combines TRBV7-8 with TRBJ2-7, with TRBD2 matching 8 bases. With 3 bases clipped from V and 4 bases from J, the junction kept 8 bases outside the gene matches. The CDR3 sequence is 15 residues long. In germline, CDR1 is SGHVS, CDR2 FQNEAQ.

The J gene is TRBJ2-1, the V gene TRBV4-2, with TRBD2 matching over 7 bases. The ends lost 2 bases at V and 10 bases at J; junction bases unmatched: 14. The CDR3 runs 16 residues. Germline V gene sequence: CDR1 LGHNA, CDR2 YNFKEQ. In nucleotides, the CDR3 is TGTGCCAGCAGCCAATTGGGAGGGAGGGCCCGGGAGGAGCAGTTCTTC. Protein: CASSQLGGRAREEQFF.

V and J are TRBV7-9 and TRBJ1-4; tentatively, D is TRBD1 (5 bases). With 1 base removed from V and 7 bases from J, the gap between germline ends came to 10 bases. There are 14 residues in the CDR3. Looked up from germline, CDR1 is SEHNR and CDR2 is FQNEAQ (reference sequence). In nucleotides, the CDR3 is TGTGCCAGCAGCTTAGTTAGGGGTACTGAAAAACTGTTTTTT. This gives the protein CASSLVRGTEKLFF.

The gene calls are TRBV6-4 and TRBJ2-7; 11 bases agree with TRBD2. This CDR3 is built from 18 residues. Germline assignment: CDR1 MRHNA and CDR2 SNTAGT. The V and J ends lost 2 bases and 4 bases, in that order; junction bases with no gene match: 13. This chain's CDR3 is CASSDTGTGRLAGYEQYF. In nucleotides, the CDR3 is TGTGCCAGCAGTGACACCGGGACAGGGCGACTAGCGGGATACGAGCAGTACTTC.

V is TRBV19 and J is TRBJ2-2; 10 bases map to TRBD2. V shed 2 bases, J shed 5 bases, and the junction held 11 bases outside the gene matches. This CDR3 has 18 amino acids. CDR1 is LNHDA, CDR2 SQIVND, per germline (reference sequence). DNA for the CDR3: TGTGCCAGTAGTATATCGTCTAGCGGGAGTCGGGGAACCGGGGAGCTGTTTTTT. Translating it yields CASSISSSGSRGTGELFF.

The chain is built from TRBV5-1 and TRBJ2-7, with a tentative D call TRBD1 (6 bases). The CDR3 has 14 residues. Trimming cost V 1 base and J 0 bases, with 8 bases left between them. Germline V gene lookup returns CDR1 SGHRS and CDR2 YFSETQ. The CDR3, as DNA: TGCGCCAGCAGCTTGTACAGGGCCTCCTACGAGCAGTACTTC. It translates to CASSLYRASYEQYF.

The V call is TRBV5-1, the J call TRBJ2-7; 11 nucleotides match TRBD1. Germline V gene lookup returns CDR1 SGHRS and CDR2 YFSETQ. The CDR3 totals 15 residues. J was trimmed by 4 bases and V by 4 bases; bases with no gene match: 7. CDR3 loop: CASSTTGQGGYEQYF. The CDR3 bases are TGCGCCAGCAGCACAACGGGACAGGGGGGTTACGAGCAGTACTTC.

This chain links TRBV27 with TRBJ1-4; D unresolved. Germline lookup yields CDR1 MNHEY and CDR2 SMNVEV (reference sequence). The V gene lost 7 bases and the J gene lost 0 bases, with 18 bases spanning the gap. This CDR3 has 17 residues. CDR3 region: CASKLWSGAATNEKLFF. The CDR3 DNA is TGTGCCAGCAAACTGTGGTCGGGAGCAGCAACTAATGAAAAACTGTTTTTT.

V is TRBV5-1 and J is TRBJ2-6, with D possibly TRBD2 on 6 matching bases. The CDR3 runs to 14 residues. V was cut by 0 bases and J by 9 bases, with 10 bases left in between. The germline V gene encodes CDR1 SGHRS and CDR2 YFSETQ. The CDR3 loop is CASSLVGGVNVLTF. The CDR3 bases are TGCGCCAGCAGCTTGGTGGGAGGCGTCAACGTCCTGACTTTC.

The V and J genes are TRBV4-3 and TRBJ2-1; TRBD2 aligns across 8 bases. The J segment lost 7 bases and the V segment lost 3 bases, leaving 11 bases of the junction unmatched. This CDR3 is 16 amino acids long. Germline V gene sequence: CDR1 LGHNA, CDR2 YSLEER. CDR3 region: CASSHRPGGVMNEQFF. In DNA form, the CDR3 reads TGCGCCAGCAGCCACAGGCCGGGAGGGGTGATGAATGAGCAGTTCTTC.

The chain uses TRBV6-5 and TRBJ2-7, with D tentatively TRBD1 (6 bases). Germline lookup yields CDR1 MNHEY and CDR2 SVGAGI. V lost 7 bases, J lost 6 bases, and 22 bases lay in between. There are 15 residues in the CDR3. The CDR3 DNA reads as TGTGCCAGCACCCAAGACGGACAGTGGAACTCCGAGCAGTACTTC. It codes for CASTQDGQWNSEQYF.

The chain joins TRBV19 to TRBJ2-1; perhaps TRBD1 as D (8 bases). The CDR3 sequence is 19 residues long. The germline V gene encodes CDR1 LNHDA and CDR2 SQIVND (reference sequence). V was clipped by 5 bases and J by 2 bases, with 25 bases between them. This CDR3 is CASSPQDRAASGTYNEQFF. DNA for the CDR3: TGTGCCAGTAGTCCCCAGGACAGGGCGGCTAGCGGAACCTACAATGAGCAGTTCTTC.

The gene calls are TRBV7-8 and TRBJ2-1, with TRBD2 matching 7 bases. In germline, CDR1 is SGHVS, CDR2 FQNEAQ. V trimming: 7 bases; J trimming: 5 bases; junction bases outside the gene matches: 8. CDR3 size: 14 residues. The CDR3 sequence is CASTERETDNEQFF. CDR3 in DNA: TGTGCCAGCACGGAGCGGGAAACCGACAATGAGCAGTTCTTC. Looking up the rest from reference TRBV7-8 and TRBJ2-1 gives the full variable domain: GAGVSQSPRYKVAKRGQDVALRCDPISGHVSLFWYQQALGQGPEFLTYFQNEAQLDKSGLPSDRFFAERPEGSVSTLKIQRTQQEDSAVYLCASTERETDNEQFFGPGTRLTVL.

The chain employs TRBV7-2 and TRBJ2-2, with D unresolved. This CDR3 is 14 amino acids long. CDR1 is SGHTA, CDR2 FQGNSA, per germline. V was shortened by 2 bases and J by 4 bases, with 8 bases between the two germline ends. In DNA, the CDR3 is TGTGCCAGCAGCTTAACTCTCCCCACCGGGGAGCTGTTTTTT. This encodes CASSLTLPTGELFF.

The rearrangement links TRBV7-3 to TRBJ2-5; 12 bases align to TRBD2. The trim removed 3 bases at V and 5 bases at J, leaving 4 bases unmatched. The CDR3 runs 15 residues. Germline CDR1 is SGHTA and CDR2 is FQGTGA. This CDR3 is CASSLSGTSGETQYF. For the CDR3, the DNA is TGTGCCAGCAGCTTGTCCGGGACTAGCGGGGAGACCCAGTACTTC. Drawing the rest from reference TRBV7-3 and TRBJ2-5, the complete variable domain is GAGVSQTPSNKVTEKGKYVELRCDPISGHTALYWYRQSLGQGPEFLIYFQGTGAADDSGLPNDRFFAVRPEGSVSTLKIQRTERGDSAVYLCASSLSGTSGETQYFGPGTRLLVL.

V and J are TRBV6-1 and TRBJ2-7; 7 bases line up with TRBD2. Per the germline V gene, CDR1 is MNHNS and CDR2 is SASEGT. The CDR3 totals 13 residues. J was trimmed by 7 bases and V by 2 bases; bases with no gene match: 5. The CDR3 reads CASSEFMGGEQYF. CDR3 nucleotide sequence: TGTGCCAGCAGTGAATTCATGGGGGGGGAGCAGTACTTC.

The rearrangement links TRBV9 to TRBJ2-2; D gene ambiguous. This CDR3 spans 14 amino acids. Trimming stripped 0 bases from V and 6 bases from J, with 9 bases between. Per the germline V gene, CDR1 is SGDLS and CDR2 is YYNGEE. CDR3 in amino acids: CASSVGDSPGELFF. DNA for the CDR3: TGTGCCAGCAGCGTAGGAGACTCCCCCGGGGAGCTGTTTTTT. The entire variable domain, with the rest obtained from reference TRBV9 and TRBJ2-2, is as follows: DSGVTQTPKHLITATGQRVTLRCSPRSGDLSVYWYQQSLDQGLQFLIQYYNGEERAKGNILERFSAQQFPDLHSELNLSSLELGDSALYFCASSVGDSPGELFFGEGSRLTVL.

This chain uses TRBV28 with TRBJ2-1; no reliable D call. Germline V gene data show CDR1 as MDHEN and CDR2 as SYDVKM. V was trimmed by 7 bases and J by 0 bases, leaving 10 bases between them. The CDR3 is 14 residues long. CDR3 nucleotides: TGTGCCAGCATCAGAGGCGGCTCCTACAATGAGCAGTTCTTC. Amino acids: CASIRGGSYNEQFF.

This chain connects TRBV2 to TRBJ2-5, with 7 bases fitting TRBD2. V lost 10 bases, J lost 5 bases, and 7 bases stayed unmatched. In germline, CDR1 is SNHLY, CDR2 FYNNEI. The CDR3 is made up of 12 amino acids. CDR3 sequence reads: CAKSRGVETQYF. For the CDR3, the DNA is TGTGCCAAAAGTCGGGGGGTGGAGACCCAGTACTTC.

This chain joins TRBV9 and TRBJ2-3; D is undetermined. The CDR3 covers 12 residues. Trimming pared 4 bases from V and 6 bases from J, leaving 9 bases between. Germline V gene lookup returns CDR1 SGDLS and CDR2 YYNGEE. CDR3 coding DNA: TGTGCCAGCAGCCCCTTCGGGGATACGCAGTATTTT. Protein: CASSPFGDTQYF.

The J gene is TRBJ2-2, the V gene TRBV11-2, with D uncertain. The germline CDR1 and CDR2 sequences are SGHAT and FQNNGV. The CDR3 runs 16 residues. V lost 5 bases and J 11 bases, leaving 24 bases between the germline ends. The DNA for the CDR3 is TGTGCCAGCAGCCCCGCGTATGCGTTTCGTATGAGAGAGCTGTTTTTT. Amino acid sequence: CASSPAYAFRMRELFF.

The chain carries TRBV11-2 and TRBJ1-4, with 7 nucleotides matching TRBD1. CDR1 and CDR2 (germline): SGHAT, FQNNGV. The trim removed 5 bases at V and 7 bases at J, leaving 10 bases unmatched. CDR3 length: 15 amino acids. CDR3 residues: CASSPLRGSGEKLFF. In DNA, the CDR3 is TGTGCCAGCAGCCCCCTCAGGGGGAGCGGTGAAAAACTGTTTTTT.

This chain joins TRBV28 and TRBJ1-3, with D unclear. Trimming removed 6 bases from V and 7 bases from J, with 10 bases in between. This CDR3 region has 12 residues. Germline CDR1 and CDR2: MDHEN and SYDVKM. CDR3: CASSPPRNTIYF. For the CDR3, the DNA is TGTGCCAGCAGCCCTCCCAGGAACACCATATATTTT.

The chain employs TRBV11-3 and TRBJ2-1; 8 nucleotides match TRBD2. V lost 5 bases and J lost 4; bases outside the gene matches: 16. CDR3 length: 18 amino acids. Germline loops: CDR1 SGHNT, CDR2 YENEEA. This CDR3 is CASSLHLGLVGVYNEQFF. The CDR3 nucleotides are TGTGCCAGCAGCCTCCACTTGGGACTAGTGGGCGTATACAATGAGCAGTTCTTC.